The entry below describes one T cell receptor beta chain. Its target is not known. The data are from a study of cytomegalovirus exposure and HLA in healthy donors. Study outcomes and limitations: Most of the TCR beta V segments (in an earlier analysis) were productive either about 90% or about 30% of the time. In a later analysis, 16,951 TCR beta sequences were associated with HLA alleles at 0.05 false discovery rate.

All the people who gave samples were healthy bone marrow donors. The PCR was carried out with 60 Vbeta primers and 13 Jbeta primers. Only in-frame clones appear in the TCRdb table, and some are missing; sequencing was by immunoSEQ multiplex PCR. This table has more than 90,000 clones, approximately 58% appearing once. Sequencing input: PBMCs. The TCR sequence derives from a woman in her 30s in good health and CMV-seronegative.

CDR3 sequence: CASSRTSGRSEETQYF. The CDR3 DNA is TGTGCCAGCAGCCGGACTAGCGGGAGATCTGAAGAGACCCAGTACTTC. The V and J genes are TRBV5-4 and TRBJ2-5; 13 positions match TRBD2. The CDR3 extends over 16 amino acids. Trimming cost V 4 bases and J 3 bases; bases outside gene matches: 6. Per the germline V gene, CDR1 is SGHNT and CDR2 is YYREEE (reference sequence).